The sequence of this T cell receptor (beta chain) was determined in a study of cytomegalovirus exposure and HLA in healthy donors. Study-level findings and limits: The study assumed roughly uniform donor sequencing depth for presence/absence analyses.

Comments on this clone: No antigen is known for it.

This CDR3 region has 14 residues. The V end lost 11 bases, the J end lost 1 base, and 16 bases lay between the germline ends. CDR1 and CDR2 from the germline V gene are MDHEN and SYDVKM. Primers included in the PCR were 60 Vbeta and 13 Jbeta primers. In the source study's methods: A follow-up analysis tallied 60 million to 85 million unique TCR beta chains, approximately 11 million shared. Here immunoSEQ multiplex PCR was the method, and the copy in TCRdb shows in-frame clones only, minus some. V and J calls and clone size are those listed in that table; D and trimming were worked out from the DNA. The data contain some 190,000 clones, 82% of them singletons.

Sequencing was performed on PBMCs. V gene TRBV28 combines with J gene TRBJ2-3; D not resolved. This TCR was recovered from a man aged 35-49 years in good health and CMV-seronegative. In nucleotides, the CDR3 is TGTGCCGGCGCCGCCCCTCGGGGCACAGATACGCAGTATTTT. Its protein product is CAGAAPRGTDTQYF.